This entry lists 19 T cell receptor beta chains sequenced from one sample in a study of identical twins. In TCRdb, the 5' RACE reads were re-called with MiXCR into one record per CDR3 protein. This table has around 1.7 million distinct CDR3 sequences, 32% appearing once. Sequenced: cord blood. These receptors came from a newborn girl in good health.

This clonotype was counted at least ten times. The chain recombines TRBV3-1 with TRBJ1-2; D is possibly TRBD1 (5 bases). Looked up from germline, CDR1 is LGHDT and CDR2 is YNNKEL (reference sequence). CDR3 length equals 12 residues. V was clipped by 1 base and J by 5 bases, with 5 bases between them. As DNA, the CDR3 is TGTGCCAGCAGCCAAGGGACATATGGCTACACCTTC. Its translation: CASSQGTYGYTF.

This clonotype was counted a few times. This chain joins TRBV27 and TRBJ2-4; a possible D gene is TRBD1 (6 bases). Per germline, CDR1 MNHEY and CDR2 SMNVEV (reference sequence). Trimming pared 5 bases from V and 2 bases from J, leaving 16 bases between. This CDR3 region has 16 residues. The CDR3 DNA sequence: TGTGCCAGCAGTGAACAGGGTGCTGGTCCCAAAAACATTCAGTACTTC. Amino acids: CASSEQGAGPKNIQYF.

J is TRBJ2-5 and V is TRBV20-1, with TRBD1 matching 8 bases. Looked up from germline, CDR1 is DFQATT and CDR2 is SNEGSKA (reference sequence). V dropped 1 base and J dropped 2; count of bases not matched to a gene: 6. The CDR3 is made up of 15 amino acids. CDR3 in DNA: TGCAGTGCTAGAGGAGTAAGGACAGGGCAAGAGACCCAGTACTTC. Protein sequence: CSARGVRTGQETQYF.

This clonotype occurred a few times. The rearrangement links TRBV6-6 to TRBJ2-7; 13 bases agree with TRBD2. The J call may not be correct, given that the DNA end is closer to TRBJ2-5. The germline V gene has CDR1 MNHNY and CDR2 SVGAGI (reference sequence). CDR3 length: 17 amino acids. The CDR3 nucleotides are TGTGCCAGCAGTTACACCCGGACTAGCGGGAGAGGGGAGACCCAGTACTTC. It yields the protein CASSYTRTSGRGETQYF.

The gene calls are TRBV5-1 and TRBJ1-1; D unresolved. CDR1 and CDR2 from the germline V gene are SGHRS and YFSETQ. The length of the CDR3 is 16 residues. The V end lost 2 bases, the J end lost 1 base, and 15 bases lay between the germline ends. Here the CDR3 DNA reads TGCGCCAGCAGCTTCAGCGCAGCCCTGAGGAACACTGAAGCTTTCTTT. It encodes CASSFSAALRNTEAFF. The entire variable domain, with the rest obtained from reference TRBV5-1 and TRBJ1-1, is as follows: KAGVTQTPRYLIKTRGQQVTLSCSPISGHRSVSWYQQTPGQGLQFLFEYFSETQRNKGNFPGRFSGRQFSNSRSEMNVSTLELGDSALYLCASSFSAALRNTEAFFGQGTRLTVV.

A few counts support this clonotype. The V and J genes are TRBV7-2 and TRBJ2-4, with D maybe TRBD1 (5 bases). Deletions cut 2 bases from V and 0 bases from J, with 11 bases between. CDR3 size: 16 residues. Germline assignment: CDR1 SGHTA and CDR2 FQGNSA. This CDR3 reads CASSLKGNLAKNIQYF. The CDR3, as DNA: TGTGCCAGCAGCTTAAAGGGGAACTTAGCCAAAAACATTCAGTACTTC.

V and J are TRBV11-3 and TRBJ2-5; the D is unclear. CDR1 SGHNT and CDR2 YENEEA come from the germline V gene. This CDR3 spans 13 amino acids. Trimming took off 5 bases at V and 11 bases at J, with 18 bases between the two ends. The CDR3 DNA follows: TGTGCCAGCAGCGGCCTGCGGAACAATGAGCAGTACTTC. Protein sequence: CASSGLRNNEQYF.

The chain combines TRBV20-1 with TRBJ2-3, with TRBD2 matching 11 bases. CDR1 DFQATT and CDR2 SNEGSKA come from the germline V gene (reference sequence). The CDR3 consists of 16 residues. The V and J ends lost 0 bases and 4 bases, in that order; junction bases with no gene match: 6. The CDR3 nucleotides are TGCAGTGCTAGAGATCGAAGACTAGCGGGGCCAGATACGCAGTATTTT. It specifies CSARDRRLAGPDTQYF.

Only one count was recorded for this clonotype. The J gene is TRBJ2-7, the V gene TRBV6-1, with a possible D match to TRBD2 (6 bases). The V end lost 6 bases, the J end lost 7 bases, and 22 bases lay between the germline ends. CDR3 length: 15 residues. Per the germline V gene, CDR1 is MNHNS and CDR2 is SASEGT. CDR3 in DNA: TGTGCCAGCAGCTTCCCCGGGACGGACTACAATGAGCAGTACTTC. Amino acid sequence: CASSFPGTDYNEQYF.

As for this clonotype: This clone may be a read error of a much larger clone one base away. The chain couples TRBV4-2 to TRBJ2-1, with 8 bases lining up with TRBD2. This CDR3 has 14 amino acids. Germline lookup yields CDR1 LGHNA and CDR2 YNFKEQ. CDR3 in amino acids: CGSSFRGGYNEQFF. CDR3 DNA: TGTGGCAGCAGCTTCCGCGGGGGGTACAATGAGCAGTTCTTC.

As regards this clonotype: Germline is not matched at one junction end, which may reflect a read error. The rearrangement uses TRBV3-1 and TRBJ1-2, with a weak D call TRBD1 (5 bases). CDR1 is LGHDT and CDR2 is YNNKEL in the germline V gene (reference sequence). The CDR3 extends over 14 amino acids. The CDR3 nucleotides read TGTGCCTGCAGCCAAGGCAGGGCTAACTATGGCCACACCTTC. Its translation: CACSQGRANYGHTF.

This chain links TRBV5-6 with TRBJ1-1; 8 positions match TRBD1. The CDR3 runs to 15 residues. CDR1 is SGHDT, CDR2 YYEEEE, per germline. V shed 1 base, J shed 1 base, and the junction held 3 bases outside the gene matches. The DNA of the CDR3 is TGTGCCAGCAGCTTGCGGACAGGGAAGAACACTGAAGCTTTCTTT. Translation: CASSLRTGKNTEAFF.

This clonotype has more than one count but fewer than ten. The genes are TRBV7-9 and TRBJ1-1, with a possible D match to TRBD1 (5 bases). The V gene lost 4 bases and the J gene lost 6 bases, with 21 bases spanning the gap. CDR3 length: 16 residues. Germline loops: CDR1 SEHNR, CDR2 FQNEAQ (reference sequence). For the CDR3, the DNA is TGTGCCAGCAGCTCGTCCGGGACCTCGAGGATCCCTGAAGCTTTCTTT. Translated, it gives CASSSSGTSRIPEAFF.

This clonotype was seen more than once but under ten times. The chain has TRBV12-3 or TRBV12-4 and TRBJ2-7; unclear D gene. The CDR3 has 13 amino acids. The V end lost 2 bases, the J end lost 4 bases, and 9 bases lay between the germline ends. CDR3 sequence: CASSLRQFYEQYF. Here the CDR3 DNA reads TGTGCCAGCAGTTTAAGGCAGTTTTACGAGCAGTACTTC.

The chain employs TRBV7-2 and TRBJ2-3, with TRBD2 matching over 12 bases. With V trimmed by 2 bases and J by 4 bases, 10 bases remained unmatched. CDR3 length: 18 residues. Germline V gene lookup returns CDR1 SGHTA and CDR2 FQGNSA. CDR3 DNA sequence: TGTGCCAGCAGCTTACATACCCGTAGACTAGCGGGGGCAGATACGCAGTATTTT. This sequence encodes CASSLHTRRLAGADTQYF.

The genes are TRBV20-1 and TRBJ2-1, with D possibly TRBD1 on 6 matching bases. V was pared by 6 bases and J by 4 bases, with 19 bases between. The CDR3 length is 15 residues. CDR1 and CDR2 from the germline V gene are DFQATT and SNEGSKA (reference sequence). CDR3 sequence reads: CSAVPPRGLYNEQFF. CDR3 bases: TGCAGTGCCGTTCCTCCCAGGGGCCTTTACAATGAGCAGTTCTTC.

This clonotype was counted between two and nine times. The rearrangement links TRBV9 to TRBJ2-5; D gene ambiguous. Germline assignment: CDR1 SGDLS and CDR2 YYNGEE. The CDR3 is 15 amino acids. V was cut by 0 bases and J by 1 base, with 10 bases left in between. CDR3 in amino acids: CASSVESGLQETQYF. Written as DNA, the CDR3 is TGTGCCAGCAGCGTAGAATCAGGCCTCCAAGAGACCCAGTACTTC.

With respect to this clonotype: A much larger clonotype is one base distant, so this may be a read error. The chain recombines TRBV20-1 with TRBJ2-1; the match to TRBD1 covers 9 bases. The CDR3 totals 14 residues. Per the germline V gene, CDR1 is DFQATT and CDR2 is SNEGSKA (reference sequence). As DNA, the CDR3 is TGCAGTGCTAGGGGACAGGGAAGAAGCAATGAGCGGTTCTTC. Its translation is CSARGQGRSNERFF.

The genes are TRBV27 and TRBJ2-3; 11 bases are shared with TRBD2. The CDR3 extends over 17 amino acids. Germline V gene lookup returns CDR1 MNHEY and CDR2 SMNVEV (reference sequence). With 2 bases clipped from V and 6 bases from J, the junction kept 10 bases outside the gene matches. CDR3 DNA sequence: TGTGCCAGCAGTTTAACACTAGCGGGAGTAGGGAAGGATACGCAGTATTTT. Its translation is CASSLTLAGVGKDTQYF.